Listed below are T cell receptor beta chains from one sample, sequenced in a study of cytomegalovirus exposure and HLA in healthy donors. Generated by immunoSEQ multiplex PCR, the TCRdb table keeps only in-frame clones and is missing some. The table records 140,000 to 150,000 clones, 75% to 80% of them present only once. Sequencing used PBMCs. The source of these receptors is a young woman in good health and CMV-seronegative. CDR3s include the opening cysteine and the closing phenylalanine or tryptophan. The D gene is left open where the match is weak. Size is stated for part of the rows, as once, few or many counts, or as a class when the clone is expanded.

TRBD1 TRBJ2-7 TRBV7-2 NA CASSNRDRPYEQYF TGTGCCAGCAGCAATCGGGACAGGCCCTACGAGCAGTACTTC
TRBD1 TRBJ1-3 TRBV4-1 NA CASSPVGQGRGNTIYF TGCGCCAGCAGCCCCGTCGGACAGGGGAGAGGAAACACCATATATTTT
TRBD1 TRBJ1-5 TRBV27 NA CASSFVGQGHGQPQHF TGTGCCAGCAGTTTTGTCGGACAGGGGCACGGCCAGCCCCAGCATTTT
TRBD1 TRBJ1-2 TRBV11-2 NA CASSLGTTGGEVGYTF TGTGCCAGCAGCTTGGGAACGACAGGGGGCGAGGTTGGCTACACCTTC
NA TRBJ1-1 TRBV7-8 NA CASRQQMRANTEAFF TGTGCCAGCAGGCAACAAATGAGGGCGAACACTGAAGCTTTCTTT
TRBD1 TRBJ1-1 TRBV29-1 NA CSVGQGNTEAFF TGCAGCGTGGGACAGGGGAACACTGAAGCTTTCTTT
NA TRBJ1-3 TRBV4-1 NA CASSQDSGSGNTIYF TGCGCCAGCAGCCAAGATTCGGGCTCTGGAAACACCATATATTTT
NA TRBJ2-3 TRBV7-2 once CASSLDARSTDTQYF TGTGCCAGCAGCTTAGACGCCCGGAGCACAGATACGCAGTATTTT
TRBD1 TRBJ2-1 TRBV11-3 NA CASSQRGTGDNEQFF TGTGCCAGCAGCCAACGCGGGACAGGGGACAATGAGCAGTTCTTC
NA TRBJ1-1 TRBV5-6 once CASLLFSQVNTEAFF TGTGCCAGCCTGCTATTTTCTCAGGTGAACACTGAAGCTTTCTTT
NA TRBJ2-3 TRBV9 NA CASIHTDTQYF TGTGCCAGCATCCACACAGATACGCAGTATTTT
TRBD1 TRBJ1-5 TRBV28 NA CASTLKGTEDYYNQPQHF TGTGCCAGCACCCTTAAAGGGACAGAGGACTATTACAATCAGCCCCAGCATTTT
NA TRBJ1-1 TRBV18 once CASSPNIKNTEAFF TGTGCCAGCTCACCAAACATAAAGAACACTGAAGCTTTCTTT
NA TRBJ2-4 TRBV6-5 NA CASSYAPGQPIQYF TGTGCCAGCAGTTACGCCCCGGGACAACCCATTCAGTACTTC
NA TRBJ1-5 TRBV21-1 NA CASRMGGPQHF TGTGCCAGCAGAATGGGGGGGCCCCAGCATTTT
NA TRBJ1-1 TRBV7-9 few CASSLVQENTEAFF TGTGCCAGCAGCTTAGTACAGGAGAACACTGAAGCTTTCTTT
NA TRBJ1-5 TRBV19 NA CASSMAITWSANQPQHF TGTGCCAGTAGTATGGCTATAACATGGAGTGCTAATCAGCCCCAGCATTTT
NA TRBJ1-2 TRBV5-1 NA CASSLEGERYTF TGCGCCAGCAGCTTGGAGGGGGAGCGCTACACCTTC
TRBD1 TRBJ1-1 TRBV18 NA CASSVQGGSTEAFF TGTGCCAGCTCAGTACAGGGGGGTTCTACTGAAGCTTTCTTT
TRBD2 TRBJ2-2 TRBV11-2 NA CASSASGGVNTGELFF TGTGCCAGCAGCGCTAGCGGGGGGGTGAACACCGGGGAGCTGTTTTTT
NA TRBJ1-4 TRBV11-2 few CASSPQGRVEKLFF TGTGCCAGCAGCCCCCAGGGGCGGGTGGAAAAACTGTTTTTT
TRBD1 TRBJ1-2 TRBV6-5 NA CASSYSTGGDGYTF TGTGCCAGCAGTTACTCCACAGGGGGCGATGGCTACACCTTC
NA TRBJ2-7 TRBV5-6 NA CASSIPGLPYEQYF TGTGCCAGCAGCATACCGGGACTGCCGTACGAGCAGTACTTC
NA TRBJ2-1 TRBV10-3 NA CAIQGNNEQFF TGTGCCATCCAGGGGAACAATGAGCAGTTCTTC
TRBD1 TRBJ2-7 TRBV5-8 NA CASSRIDGPGQGSYEQYF TGTGCCAGCAGCCGAATCGACGGCCCGGGACAGGGCTCCTACGAGCAGTACTTC
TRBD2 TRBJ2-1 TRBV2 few CASSTSGGDYNEQFF TGTGCCAGCAGTACTAGCGGGGGGGACTACAATGAGCAGTTCTTC
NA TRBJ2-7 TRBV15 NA CATSRGGGSSYEQYF TGTGCCACCAGCAGAGGAGGGGGAAGCTCCTACGAGCAGTACTTC
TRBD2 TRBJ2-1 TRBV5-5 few CASRREGNEQFF TGTGCCAGCAGGCGGGAGGGGAATGAGCAGTTCTTC
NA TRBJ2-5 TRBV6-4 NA CASSVLGWETQYF TGTGCCAGCAGTGTCTTGGGCTGGGAGACCCAGTACTTC
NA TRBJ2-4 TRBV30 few CAWSVLELAKNIQYF TGTGCCTGGAGTGTACTTGAACTAGCCAAAAACATTCAGTACTTC
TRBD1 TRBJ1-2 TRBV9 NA CASSVGPGQGAQDYGYTF TGTGCCAGCAGCGTAGGACCGGGACAGGGGGCGCAGGACTATGGCTACACCTTC
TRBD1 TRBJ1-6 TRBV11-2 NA CASSPTGGNSPLHF TGTGCCAGCAGCCCGACAGGGGGGAATTCACCCCTCCACTTT
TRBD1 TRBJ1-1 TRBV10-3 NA CAIQDRANTEAFF TGTGCCATTCAGGACAGGGCGAACACTGAAGCTTTCTTT
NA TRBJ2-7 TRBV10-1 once CASLGGPYEQYF TGCGCCAGCCTTGGAGGGCCCTACGAGCAGTACTTC
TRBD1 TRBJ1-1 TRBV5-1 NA CASRPDRGATEAFF TGCGCCAGCAGGCCCGACAGGGGTGCCACTGAAGCTTTCTTT
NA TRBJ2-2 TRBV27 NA CASFGTGRVGELFF TGTGCCAGCTTCGGAACAGGGCGCGTCGGGGAGCTGTTTTTT
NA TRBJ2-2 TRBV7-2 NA CASSLSLNTGELFF TGTGCCAGCAGCTTAAGCTTGAACACCGGGGAGCTGTTTTTT
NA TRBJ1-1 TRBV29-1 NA CSARGYLNTEAFF TGCAGCGCCCGGGGATACTTGAACACTGAAGCTTTCTTT
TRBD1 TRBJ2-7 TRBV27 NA CASSPTGTASYEQYF TGTGCCAGCAGTCCGACCGGGACAGCCTCCTACGAGCAGTACTTC
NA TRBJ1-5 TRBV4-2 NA CASSQGEENQPQHF TGTGCCAGCAGCCAAGGCGAGGAGAATCAGCCCCAGCATTTT
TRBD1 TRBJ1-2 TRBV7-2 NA CASSPRLDRRNYGYTF TGTGCCAGCAGCCCGAGACTGGACAGGAGAAACTATGGCTACACCTTC
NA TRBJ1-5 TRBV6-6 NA CASSTHDRHNQSQHF TGTGCCAGCAGCACCCATGACAGACACAATCAGTCCCAGCATTTT
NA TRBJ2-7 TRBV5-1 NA CASSLGGSGTYEQYF TGCGCCAGCAGCTTGGGTGGCTCAGGAACCTACGAGCAGTACTTC
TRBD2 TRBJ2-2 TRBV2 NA CASSDASGGLTGELFF TGTGCCAGCAGTGATGCTAGCGGGGGTCTCACCGGGGAGCTGTTTTTT
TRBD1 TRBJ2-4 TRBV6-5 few CASSYSWDSIGIQYF TGTGCCAGCAGTTACTCGTGGGACAGCATCGGCATTCAGTACTTC
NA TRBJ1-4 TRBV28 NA CASREQGRYEKLFF TGTGCCAGCAGAGAACAGGGTCGGTATGAAAAACTGTTTTTT
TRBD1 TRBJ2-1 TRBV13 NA CASSYWTGAHEQFF TGTGCCAGCAGCTATTGGACAGGGGCCCATGAGCAGTTCTTC
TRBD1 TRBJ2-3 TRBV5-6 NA CASSPDRGNTDTQYF TGTGCCAGCAGCCCTGACAGGGGTAACACAGATACGCAGTATTTT
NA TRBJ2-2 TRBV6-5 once CASRRRGNTGELFF TGTGCCAGCAGACGCAGGGGGAACACCGGGGAGCTGTTTTTT
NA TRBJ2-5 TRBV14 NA CASSTLAQETQYF TGTGCCAGCAGCACCCTAGCTCAAGAGACCCAGTACTTC
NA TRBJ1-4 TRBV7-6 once CASSLGLAGNNEKLFF TGTGCCAGCAGCTTAGGTCTGGCGGGGAATAATGAAAAACTGTTTTTT
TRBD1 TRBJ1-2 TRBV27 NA CASSFLARDRDGYTF TGTGCCAGCAGTTTTCTGGCCCGGGACAGGGATGGCTACACCTTC
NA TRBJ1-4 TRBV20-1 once CSAAKSGTRGF TGCAGTGCGGCCAAGTCCGGGACTAGGGGGTTT
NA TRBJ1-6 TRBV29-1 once CSAARELNSPLHF TGCAGCGCCGCCCGGGAGCTCAATTCACCCCTCCACTTT